A selection of T cell receptor beta chains follows, all from one sample in a study of regulatory T cells in long-lasting Graves disease. TCRdb analysed the multiplex PCR reads with MiXCR anew, one entry per CDR3 protein. Here the sample spans fewer than 650,000 distinct CDR3 sequences, about 15% being singletons. The data were also submitted as part of a second study, on T cells in Graves' hyperthyroidism and ophthalmopathy.

The input for sequencing was peripheral blood mononuclear cells (PBMCs), taken at new diagnosis, from a patient treated with antithyroid drugs. These receptors originate from a woman aged 25-40 years with Graves disease. Each CDR3 is given with its conserved first and last residue. D genes are given only for firm matches. Size is omitted from some rows. Given values are once, few, many or a class for expanded clones.

V	size	D	J	CDR3	DNA
TRBV6-1	many	.	TRBJ1-2	CASSERAAYGYTF	TGTGCCAGCAGTGAAAGGGCGGCCTATGGCTACACCTTC
TRBV2	many	TRBD1	TRBJ1-1	CASSSRDRRGLAFF	TGTGCCAGCAGTAGCCGGGACAGGAGAGGTTTAGCTTTCTTT
TRBV7-9	many	TRBD1	TRBJ1-2	CASSKGLLGTENGYTF	TGTGCCAGCAGCAAGGGGTTGCTCGGGACAGAGAATGGCTACACCTTC
TRBV6-1	many	.	TRBJ2-7	CASSEAFTGIYEQYF	TGTGCCAGCAGTGAAGCGTTCACAGGTATATACGAGCAGTACTTC
TRBV12-3/TRBV12-4	.	.	TRBJ1-2	CASSLGDIYYGYTF	TGTGCCAGCAGTTTAGGGGATATTTACTATGGCTACACCTTC
TRBV11-2	many	TRBD1	TRBJ1-1	CASSPFEGGQVAFF	TGTGCCAGCAGCCCATTCGAAGGGGGCCAGGTAGCTTTCTTT
TRBV20-1	.	.	TRBJ1-1	CSASPTAGGKTEAFF	TGCAGTGCTAGCCCCACAGCGGGAGGAAAAACTGAAGCTTTCTTT
TRBV10-3	many	.	TRBJ2-1	CATSARQDSYNEQFF	TGTGCCACCTCCGCTCGACAGGACAGCTACAATGAGCAGTTCTTC
TRBV6-4	.	.	TRBJ1-1	CASRVRYDPVGNTEAFF	TGTGCCAGCAGGGTCCGCTACGACCCCGTAGGGAACACTGAAGCTTTCTTT
TRBV12-3/TRBV12-4	.	.	TRBJ2-3	CASSRGTGDTQYF	TGTGCCAGCAGTCGTGGGACGGGAGATACGCAGTATTTT
TRBV27	few	.	TRBJ1-4	CASSLSVGVTNEKLFF	TGTGCCAGCAGTTTATCGGTGGGGGTGACTAATGAAAAACTGTTTTTT
TRBV29-1	.	.	TRBJ2-1	CSVEASAYNEQFF	TGCAGCGTTGAGGCTTCCGCCTACAATGAGCAGTTCTTC
TRBV6-5	.	.	TRBJ2-4	CASSYIEGSLAKNIQYF	TGTGCCAGCAGTTACATCGAGGGGAGCCTAGCCAAAAACATTCAGTACTTC
TRBV2	.	.	TRBJ1-3	CASGAGLGNTIYF	TGTGCCAGCGGTGCTGGGCTCGGAAACACCATATATTTT
TRBV19	few	.	TRBJ2-7	CASSRQLTYEQYF	TGTGCCAGTAGTAGACAGCTTACCTACGAGCAGTACTTC
TRBV28	.	.	TRBJ1-3	CASTGGIPGNTIYF	TGTGCCAGCACCGGGGGAATCCCTGGAAACACCATATATTTT
TRBV2	.	.	TRBJ1-1	CASSGVSYTEAFF	TGTGCCAGCAGTGGGGTTTCCTACACTGAAGCTTTCTTT
TRBV6-1	many	TRBD1	TRBJ1-5	CASRDRALSNQPQHF	TGTGCCAGCAGGGACAGGGCCCTCAGCAATCAGCCCCAGCATTTT
TRBV6-1	.	.	TRBJ1-5	CASRTLQGGYQPQHF	TGTGCCAGCAGGACACTACAGGGAGGGTATCAGCCCCAGCATTTT
TRBV5-1	.	TRBD2	TRBJ2-1	CASSLATSGGSYNEQFF	TGCGCCAGCAGCTTGGCGACTAGCGGAGGGTCCTACAATGAGCAGTTCTTC
TRBV7-2	many	TRBD1	TRBJ1-2	CASSGRGTRGPNYGYTF	TGTGCCAGCAGCGGAAGGGGGACAAGGGGGCCTAACTATGGCTACACCTTC
TRBV7-8	many	.	TRBJ2-7	CASSPSSRGGYEQYF	TGTGCCAGCAGCCCTAGTTCCAGGGGGGGTTACGAGCAGTACTTC
TRBV19	few	TRBD2	TRBJ2-2	CASSIRRSGRYGTGELFF	TGTGCCAGTAGTATCCGACGTAGCGGGAGGTACGGCACCGGGGAGCTGTTTTTT
TRBV7-9	.	.	TRBJ2-2	CASRPGTPNTGELFF	TGTGCCAGCAGACCCGGGACACCCAACACCGGGGAGCTGTTTTTT
TRBV5-1	few	.	TRBJ2-1	CASITSSRPYNEQFF	TGCGCCAGCATCACCAGCAGTCGGCCCTACAATGAGCAGTTCTTC
TRBV7-9	few	.	TRBJ2-3	CASSSMLQQYF	TGTGCCAGCAGCTCTATGCTACAGCAGTATTTT
TRBV12-3/TRBV12-4	.	TRBD1	TRBJ1-1	CASSLKGAPREAFF	TGTGCCAGCAGTTTAAAGGGGGCCCCCCGAGAAGCTTTCTTT
TRBV6-2/TRBV6-3	many	.	TRBJ2-7	CASSYSNGISYEQYF	TGTGCCAGCAGTTACTCGAACGGCATCTCCTACGAGCAGTACTTC
TRBV19	.	TRBD2	TRBJ2-1	CASKDEIAGLSEQFF	TGTGCCAGTAAGGATGAGATAGCGGGACTAAGTGAGCAGTTCTTC
TRBV6-2/TRBV6-3	many	.	TRBJ2-1	CASSYSRLGGEQFF	TGTGCCAGCAGTTACTCTAGACTAGGGGGTGAGCAGTTCTTC
TRBV6-1	few	.	TRBJ2-1	CASTPGGRYNEQFF	TGTGCCAGCACCCCGGGTGGGAGATACAATGAGCAGTTCTTC
TRBV28	many	TRBD2	TRBJ2-3	CASRRTSGRGDTQYF	TGTGCCAGCAGACGGACTAGCGGGAGAGGAGATACGCAGTATTTT
TRBV30	many	TRBD1	TRBJ2-7	CAWERGHYEQYF	TGTGCCTGGGAGAGGGGGCACTACGAGCAGTACTTC
TRBV10-3	many	.	TRBJ1-5	CAISYGSHQPQHF	TGTGCCATCAGTTACGGGTCACATCAGCCCCAGCATTTT
TRBV9	.	TRBD1	TRBJ2-1	CASSVVGTGAPGDEQFF	TGTGCCAGCAGCGTAGTAGGGACAGGGGCCCCCGGTGATGAGCAGTTCTTC
TRBV7-9	many	.	TRBJ1-1	CASSLEWQVCEF	TGTGCCAGCAGCTTAGAGTGGCAGGTATGCGAGTTT
TRBV2	many	.	TRBJ1-1	CASSPTITAEAFF	TGTGCCAGCAGTCCGACGATTACGGCTGAAGCTTTCTTT
TRBV7-2	few	.	TRBJ2-7	CASSEELGPRGVEQYF	TGTGCCAGCAGCGAAGAATTAGGACCCCGGGGAGTCGAGCAGTACTTC
TRBV5-1	many	.	TRBJ2-7	CASSPRADSYEQYF	TGCGCCAGCAGCCCTCGCGCTGACTCCTACGAGCAGTACTTC
TRBV28	many	.	TRBJ2-7	CASSLLGPAGEQYF	TGTGCCAGCAGTCTATTGGGGCCGGCCGGGGAGCAGTACTTC
TRBV5-1	.	TRBD1	TRBJ2-2	CASSRFGTGGNTGELFF	TGCGCCAGCTCTCGTTTTGGGACAGGGGGTAACACCGGGGAGCTGTTTTTT
TRBV20-1	few	.	TRBJ2-7	CSARDSKGREQYF	TGCAGTGCTAGAGATTCCAAGGGACGGGAGCAGTACTTC
TRBV19	.	.	TRBJ2-1	CASSDLSLSWNEQFF	TGTGCCAGTAGTGATCTTAGTCTGTCTTGGAATGAGCAGTTCTTC
TRBV7-9	few	.	TRBJ2-7	CASRPRTETYEQYF	TGTGCCAGCAGGCCCCGGACAGAGACCTACGAGCAGTACTTC
TRBV6-1	few	.	TRBJ1-1	CASWVGRANTEAFF	TGTGCCAGCTGGGTGGGTAGGGCAAACACTGAAGCTTTCTTT
TRBV11-1	many	TRBD2	TRBJ2-7	CASSLPGLKSSYEQYF	TGTGCCAGCAGCTTACCGGGACTAAAGAGCTCCTACGAGCAGTACTTC
TRBV2	.	TRBD1	TRBJ2-7	CASRTPGQGENEQYF	TGTGCCAGCAGGACTCCGGGACAGGGTGAGAACGAGCAGTACTTC
TRBV3-1	many	TRBD1	TRBJ1-5	CASSQGQRNQPQHF	TGTGCCAGCAGCCAGGGACAGCGGAATCAGCCCCAGCATTTT
TRBV5-1	many	TRBD1	TRBJ1-1	CASSRRGLVPAEAFF	TGCGCCAGCAGCAGGAGGGGGCTAGTTCCAGCTGAAGCTTTCTTT
TRBV6-1	many	TRBD1	TRBJ2-7	CASSPRTGGYDEQYF	TGTGCCAGCAGTCCGCGGACAGGGGGCTACGACGAGCAGTACTTC
TRBV20-1	few	.	TRBJ1-3	CSADKRGTIYF	TGCAGTGCCGACAAGAGGGGCACCATATATTTT
TRBV20-1	.	TRBD1	TRBJ1-5	CSAPGQGSFNQPQHF	TGCAGTGCCCCGGGACAGGGAAGCTTCAATCAGCCCCAGCATTTT
TRBV14	.	TRBD2	TRBJ2-5	CASSRLKGLGGDETQYF	TGTGCCAGCAGCCGGCTAAAGGGACTAGGGGGAGACGAGACCCAGTACTTC
TRBV2	.	.	TRBJ2-5	CASSQGGAGETQYF	TGCGCCAGCAGCCAAGGAGGGGCCGGAGAGACCCAGTACTTC
TRBV6-9	few	.	TRBJ2-7	CASSSPRSSYEQYF	TGTGCCAGCAGTTCCCCCCGTAGCTCCTACGAGCAGTACTTC
TRBV20-1	few	TRBD2	TRBJ2-5	CSAKNSGRAGQGPQETQYF	TGCAGTGCTAAAAATAGCGGGAGGGCCGGACAGGGCCCTCAAGAGACCCAGTACTTC
TRBV14	.	.	TRBJ1-1	CASRPGGGILMNTEAFF	TGTGCCAGCCGCCCGGGAGGGGGGATCCTTATGAACACTGAAGCTTTCTTT